What follows is one T cell receptor beta chain and its context. The antigen is unknown. The data belong to a study of T cell repertoires in cytomegalovirus infection. Germline lookup yields CDR1 SGHVS and CDR2 FQNEAQ. Trimming took 5 bases from V and 6 from J, leaving 11 bases between them. The CDR3 sequence is 13 residues long. MiXCR, applied by TCRdb to the reads, yields one record per CDR3 protein. Counted here are roughly 180,000 distinct CDR3 sequences, less than 25% occurring once; the ten biggest clones make up roughly 25%. V gene TRBV7-8 combines with J gene TRBJ1-5; a possible D gene is TRBD1 (5 bases). The sequence derives from a human donor in good health (CMV status not recorded). Some clones in this sample may be carry-over from other donors' samples. This specimen was CD8+ T cells from cultured PBMCs, taken from culture after CMV antigen stimulation. The CDR3 nucleotides are TGTGCCAGCAGCCGAAGGGGTGGTCAGCCCCAGCATTTT. It specifies CASSRRGGQPQHF.